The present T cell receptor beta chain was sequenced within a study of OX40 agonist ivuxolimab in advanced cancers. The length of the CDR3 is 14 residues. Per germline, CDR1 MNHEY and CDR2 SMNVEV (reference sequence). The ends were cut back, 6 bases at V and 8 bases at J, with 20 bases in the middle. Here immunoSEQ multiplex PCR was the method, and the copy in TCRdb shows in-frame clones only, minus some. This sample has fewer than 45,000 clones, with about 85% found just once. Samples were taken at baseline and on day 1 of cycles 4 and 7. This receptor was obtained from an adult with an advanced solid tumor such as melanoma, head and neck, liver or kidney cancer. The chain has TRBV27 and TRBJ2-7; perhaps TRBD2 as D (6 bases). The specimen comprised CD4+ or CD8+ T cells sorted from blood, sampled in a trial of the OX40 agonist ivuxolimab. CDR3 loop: CASSYQGLTRKQYF. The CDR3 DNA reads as TGTGCCAGCAGCTACCAGGGACTTACGAGGAAGCAGTACTTC.